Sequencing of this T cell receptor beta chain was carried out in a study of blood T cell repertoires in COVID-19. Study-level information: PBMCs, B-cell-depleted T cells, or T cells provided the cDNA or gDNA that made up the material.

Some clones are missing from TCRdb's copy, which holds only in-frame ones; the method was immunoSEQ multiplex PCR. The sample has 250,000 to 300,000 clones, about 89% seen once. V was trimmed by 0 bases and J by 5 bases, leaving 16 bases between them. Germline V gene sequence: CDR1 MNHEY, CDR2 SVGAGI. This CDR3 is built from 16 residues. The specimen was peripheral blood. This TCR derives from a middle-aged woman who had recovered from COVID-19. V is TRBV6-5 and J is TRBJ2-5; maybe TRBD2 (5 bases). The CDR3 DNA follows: TGTGCCAGCAGTTACTCCGGCCCCGGCGGGCAGGAGACCCAGTACTTC. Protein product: CASSYSGPGGQETQYF.